This is a list of T cell receptor beta chains from one sample in a study of molecular identifiers for immune sequencing clone quantification. Each CDR3 protein is one row after TCRdb ran MiXCR on the PCR reads. Of about 54,000 distinct CDR3 sequences in the sample, 20% to 25% were seen once. Specimen: naive CD8+ T cells from blood, with Jurkat cell RNA spiked in. The receptors shown here come from a human donor in good health. Some libraries in this study had Jurkat cell RNA spiked in. CDR3s include the opening cysteine and the closing phenylalanine or tryptophan. Each record gives: CDR3 DNA, CDR3 protein, J gene, V gene, D gene, clone size. The D gene is left open where the match is weak. For some rows the clone size is stated as once, few or many, or as a class when expanded; others skip it.

TGTGCCAGCAGCGCGGGCTACGAGCAGTACTTC,CASSAGYEQYF,TRBJ2-7,TRBV5-4,.,many
TGTGCCAGCGGTTACTCTGTAAATTCACCCCTCCGCTTT,CASGYSVNSPLRF,TRBJ1-6,TRBV6-5,.,.
TGTGCCCGCAGCTTAGTAGAGAGCTCCTACAATGAGCAGTTCTTC,CARSLVESSYNEQFF,TRBJ2-1,TRBV11-3,.,.
TGCAGCGCTGACGGTGGAGCAACTAATGAAAAACTGTTTTTT,CSADGGATNEKLFF,TRBJ1-4,TRBV29-1,.,many
TGTGCCTCTCACACTGGGGGGCACCCCTACAATGAGCAGTTCTTC,CASHTGGHPYNEQFF,TRBJ2-1,TRBV19,.,many
TGTGCCAGCAGTGAATTTGGGGCTGGAGACACTGAAGCTTTCTTT,CASSEFGAGDTEAFF,TRBJ1-1,TRBV2,.,few
TGTGCCAGCAGTTTCGGCAGATACACAGATACGCAGTATTTT,CASSFGRYTDTQYF,TRBJ2-3,TRBV28,.,many
TGTGCCTGGGCTGACTTCACAGATACGCAGTATTTT,CAWADFTDTQYF,TRBJ2-3,TRBV30,.,many
TGTGCTAGTGGGGACGTACAAGAGACCCAGTACTTC,CASGDVQETQYF,TRBJ2-5,TRBV12-5,.,.
TGCGCCAGCAAAACTAGCGGGGGAAGCTCCTACGAGCAGTACTTC,CASKTSGGSSYEQYF,TRBJ2-7,TRBV5-1,TRBD2,many
TGCGCCAGCAGTCAATCGGACAGGGAGGGGTACTACGAGCAGTACTTC,CASSQSDREGYYEQYF,TRBJ2-7,TRBV23-1,.,many
TGTGCCAGCAGAGGGACGGATAACTATGGCTACACCTTC,CASRGTDNYGYTF,TRBJ1-2,TRBV2,.,.
TGTGCCAGCAGCCAAGCAATACTAGCGGACCCCACAGATACGCAGTATTTT,CASSQAILADPTDTQYF,TRBJ2-3,TRBV4-2,TRBD2,few
TGTGCCAGCAGCTTAGGGTGTGACCCTCGGATAAACATTCAGTACTTC,CASSLGCDPRINIQYF,TRBJ2-4,TRBV7-6,.,.